This TCR beta chain was profiled in a study of control samples from healthy donors and cancer patients. V trimming: 8 bases; J trimming: 5 bases; junction bases outside the gene matches: 4. The CDR3 length is 13 residues. Some clones are missing from TCRdb's copy, which holds only in-frame ones; the method was immunoSEQ multiplex PCR. The table lists roughly 140,000 clones, roughly 93% of them singletons, with roughly 2.3% in the top ten. Sequenced input: blood. V usage is TRBV12-3 or TRBV12-4 and J usage is TRBJ1-1; 11 positions match TRBD1. The clonotype originates from a man aged 45-65 years in good health. The CDR3 DNA follows: TGTGCCAGCGGACAGGGGGCGCGAACTGAAGCTTTCTTT. This gives the protein CASGQGARTEAFF.